This T cell receptor beta chain stems from a study of STAT5B mutations in CD4+ large granular lymphocyte leukemia. Overall study: Among healthy controls, a particular HLA allele went with more CDR3 'QG' motifs. The study, taken as a whole, reports: The CD4+ versus CD8+ T-LGLL clonality difference may reflect limited sample size.

Produced via immunoSEQ multiplex PCR; TCRdb's table is partial and in-frame only. The repertoire holds 31,000 or so clones, with 85% to 90% as singletons. Comment on this clone: Its antigen is not known.

From germline, CDR1 is SGHRS and CDR2 YFSETQ. The V end was cut by 3 bases, the J end by 5 bases, with 14 bases between. CDR3 size: 14 residues. The TCR was taken from a human donor in good health. V and J are TRBV5-1 and TRBJ2-5; maybe TRBD2 (7 bases). Sequencing was carried out using CD4+ T cells from blood buffy coats. This CDR3 reads CASSSRGGEETQYF. The CDR3 DNA sequence: TGCGCCAGCAGCTCTAGAGGGGGGGAGGAGACCCAGTACTTC.